The TCR beta chain under discussion was sequenced for a study of blood T cell repertoires in COVID-19. Study information: The cDNA or gDNA used as material had been derived from T cells, B-cell-depleted T cells, or PBMCs.

Profiled with immunoSEQ multiplex PCR; TCRdb holds only in-frame clones, not every one. Of some 310,000 clones in the sample, roughly nine tenths were seen once. The CDR3 spans 20 residues. The J segment lost 0 bases and the V segment lost 4 bases, leaving 21 bases of the junction unmatched. Germline lookup yields CDR1 LNHDA and CDR2 SQIVND (reference sequence). Those enrolled, adults aged roughly 18 to 89 years, came from some 23 US areas. The sequencing input was PBMCs or T cells enriched from blood (not recorded which). The sequence derives from a woman younger than 45 who had recovered from COVID-19. V gene TRBV19 combines with J gene TRBJ2-7; 7 nucleotides align to TRBD2. CDR3: CASSRGQSSGEYRSSYEQYF. DNA for the CDR3: TGTGCCAGTAGTAGGGGCCAATCTAGCGGAGAGTATCGGAGCTCCTACGAGCAGTACTTC.